These T cell receptor beta chains were read from a single sample in a study of cytotoxic CD8 clonotypes in ibrutinib-treated CLL. Libraries were prepared by immunoSEQ multiplex PCR; TCRdb keeps only in-frame clonotypes and omits some of them. Altogether 200,000 to 250,000 clones are present, roughly three quarters being singletons, with the ten largest covering 5.9%. This sample comprised PBMCs, obtained after 12 months of ibrutinib treatment. The receptors stem from a human donor with chronic lymphocytic leukemia. The CDR3 runs from the conserved cysteine through the conserved F or W. The order of the fields is V gene, clone size, J gene, D gene, CDR3 DNA, CDR3 protein. The D gene is left open where the match is weak. Clone size, where shown, is once, few, many, or a class for clones that have expanded.

v_call: TRBV9
clone_size: .
j_call: TRBJ1-1
d_call: .
cdr3_nt: TGTGCCAGCAGCGTAGAAGTGGGCGTGAACACTGAAGCTTTCTTT
cdr3_aa: CASSVEVGVNTEAFF

v_call: TRBV5-1
clone_size: many
j_call: TRBJ1-1
d_call: .
cdr3_nt: TGCGCCAGCAGCTTGGGGTCAAGCATGAACACTGAAGCTTTCTTT
cdr3_aa: CASSLGSSMNTEAFF

v_call: TRBV15
clone_size: .
j_call: TRBJ2-3
d_call: .
cdr3_nt: TGTGCCACCAAGTTAGGGGCCCAAGATACGCAGTATTTT
cdr3_aa: CATKLGAQDTQYF

v_call: TRBV30
clone_size: few
j_call: TRBJ2-7
d_call: TRBD2
cdr3_nt: TGTGCCTGGAGTGTACTTGCGGGAGTTACCTACGAGCAGTACTTC
cdr3_aa: CAWSVLAGVTYEQYF

v_call: TRBV6-5
clone_size: .
j_call: TRBJ2-1
d_call: TRBD2
cdr3_nt: TGTGCCAGCAGGGTAGCGGGGGGGTACAATGAGCAGTTCTTC
cdr3_aa: CASRVAGGYNEQFF

v_call: TRBV7-2
clone_size: .
j_call: TRBJ2-7
d_call: TRBD1
cdr3_nt: TGTGCCAGCAGCCCAGACAGGGGGGCCTTCGAGCAGTACTTC
cdr3_aa: CASSPDRGAFEQYF

v_call: TRBV7-2
clone_size: .
j_call: TRBJ2-2
d_call: .
cdr3_nt: TGTGCCAGCAGCTTAGGGTCCAGAACGAACACCGGGGAGCTGTTTTTT
cdr3_aa: CASSLGSRTNTGELFF

v_call: TRBV6-5
clone_size: .
j_call: TRBJ2-7
d_call: TRBD1
cdr3_nt: TGTGCCAGCAGTTGGGGACAGCATTTCTCCTACGAGCAGTACTTC
cdr3_aa: CASSWGQHFSYEQYF

v_call: TRBV29-1
clone_size: .
j_call: TRBJ2-2
d_call: .
cdr3_nt: TGCAGCGTTGTATTAGGGGCCGGGGAGCTGTTTTTT
cdr3_aa: CSVVLGAGELFF

v_call: TRBV18
clone_size: .
j_call: TRBJ1-2
d_call: .
cdr3_nt: TGTGCCAGCTCACCACGAGACGGAAACTATGGCTACACCTTC
cdr3_aa: CASSPRDGNYGYTF

v_call: TRBV25-1
clone_size: once
j_call: TRBJ2-4
d_call: TRBD2
cdr3_nt: TGTGCCAGCAGTGATCCAGGACTAGATGACATTCAGTACTTC
cdr3_aa: CASSDPGLDDIQYF

v_call: TRBV5-6
clone_size: .
j_call: TRBJ1-2
d_call: .
cdr3_nt: TGTGCCAGCAGCTTCAGTCCGAACACCAACTATGGCTACACCTTC
cdr3_aa: CASSFSPNTNYGYTF

v_call: TRBV4-1
clone_size: few
j_call: TRBJ1-5
d_call: TRBD1
cdr3_nt: TGCGCCAGCAGCCAGCAGACAGGGGGGAGCAATCAGCCCCAGCATTTT
cdr3_aa: CASSQQTGGSNQPQHF

v_call: TRBV6-5
clone_size: .
j_call: TRBJ2-7
d_call: .
cdr3_nt: TGTGCCAGCAGTTACGGGTACGGCGACGAGCAGTACTTC
cdr3_aa: CASSYGYGDEQYF

v_call: TRBV2
clone_size: .
j_call: TRBJ1-2
d_call: .
cdr3_nt: TGTGCCAGCAATATACTACAGGGAGGGGGCTATGGCTACACCTTC
cdr3_aa: CASNILQGGGYGYTF

v_call: TRBV9
clone_size: many
j_call: TRBJ2-1
d_call: .
cdr3_nt: TGTGCCAGCAGCGAGCCCCCGAACAATGAGCAGTTCTTC
cdr3_aa: CASSEPPNNEQFF

v_call: TRBV18
clone_size: .
j_call: TRBJ2-7
d_call: .
cdr3_nt: TGTGCCAGCAGTCCCCGGGACGGCGCCTCCTACGAGCAGTACTTC
cdr3_aa: CASSPRDGASYEQYF

v_call: TRBV6-1
clone_size: .
j_call: TRBJ1-1
d_call: .
cdr3_nt: TGTGCCAGCAGTGAACTTGGGCAGTCTTTT
cdr3_aa: CASSELGQSF

v_call: TRBV5-6
clone_size: few
j_call: TRBJ2-3
d_call: TRBD2
cdr3_nt: TGTGCCAGCAGCTTGATGCGGGGGGACACAGATACGCAGTATTTT
cdr3_aa: CASSLMRGDTDTQYF